The 24 T cell receptor beta chains below all came from one sample that was sequenced in a study of cytomegalovirus exposure and HLA in healthy donors. Primers: 60 Vbeta forward and 13 Jbeta reverse. Only in-frame clones appear in the TCRdb table, and some are missing; sequencing was by immunoSEQ multiplex PCR. The sample has about 100,000 clones, less than 90% seen once. The specimen was PBMCs. The receptors stem from a man aged 40-50 years in good health and CMV-seronegative.

The rearrangement uses TRBV2 and TRBJ2-3; 7 bases fit TRBD2. J was trimmed by 4 bases and V by 6 bases; bases with no gene match: 13. Germline V gene data show CDR1 as SNHLY and CDR2 as FYNNEI. The CDR3 spans 16 residues. The CDR3 DNA reads as TGTGCCAGCAGACACAAGCGTACTCGGGAGGCAGATACGCAGTATTTT. Its protein is CASRHKRTREADTQYF.

This chain joins TRBV6-5 and TRBJ1-3; 8 bases align to TRBD1. The germline gives CDR1 MNHEY, CDR2 SVGAGI. CDR3 size: 15 residues. Trimming took 4 bases from V and 9 from J; bases not matched to a gene: 11. This CDR3 is CASSSGTGRGPTIYF. DNA of the CDR3: TGTGCCAGCAGTTCCGGGACAGGACGGGGACCCACCATATATTTT.

This chain joins TRBV7-8 and TRBJ2-1, with TRBD2 as a possible D gene (5 bases). The germline V gene has CDR1 SGHVS and CDR2 FQNEAQ. V lost 6 bases and J 0 bases, leaving 15 bases between the germline ends. The CDR3 sequence is 16 residues long. CDR3 loop: CASRSAAVSSYNEQFF. CDR3 bases: TGTGCCAGCAGGTCAGCAGCGGTGAGCTCCTACAATGAGCAGTTCTTC.

This clone was seen more than once but under ten times. V usage is TRBV27 and J usage is TRBJ2-7, with TRBD2 matching over 11 bases. V dropped 3 bases and J dropped 1; count of bases not matched to a gene: 5. Germline values: CDR1 MNHEY, CDR2 SMNVEV (reference sequence). The CDR3 covers 16 residues. CDR3 amino acids: CASSFVAGGRSYEQYF. For the CDR3, the DNA is TGTGCCAGCAGTTTCGTAGCGGGGGGGCGGTCCTACGAGCAGTACTTC.

There are a few counts of this clone. The rearrangement joins TRBV25-1 to TRBJ2-7; 9 nucleotides agree with TRBD1. The J segment lost 2 bases and the V segment lost 4 bases, leaving 9 bases of the junction unmatched. The CDR3 contains 16 residues. Per the germline V gene, CDR1 is MGHDK and CDR2 is SYGVNS. CDR3 residues: CASSGTGTGRAYEQYF. The CDR3 bases are TGTGCCAGCAGTGGTACCGGGACAGGGAGAGCCTACGAGCAGTACTTC.

The rearrangement uses TRBV7-9 and TRBJ1-2, with no clear D. V dropped 1 base and J dropped 8 bases, with 8 bases sitting between them. Germline V CDR1 and CDR2: SEHNR, FQNEAQ (reference sequence). The CDR3 covers 12 residues. The CDR3 DNA follows: TGTGCCAGCAGCTTAGGGGAGTCCGGCTACACCTTC. It yields the protein CASSLGESGYTF. Using reference TRBV7-9 and TRBJ1-2 for the parts outside the CDR3, the full variable domain is DTGVSQNPRHKITKRGQNVTFRCDPISEHNRLYWYRQTLGQGPEFLTYFQNEAQLEKSRLLSDRFSAERPKGSFSTLEIQRTEQGDSAMYLCASSLGESGYTFGSGTRLTVV.

The V and J genes are TRBV11-1 and TRBJ2-7; tentatively, D is TRBD2 (6 bases). The CDR3 has 18 amino acids. V was pared by 1 base and J by 0 bases, with 19 bases between. CDR1 and CDR2 from the germline V gene are SGHAT and FQDESV (reference sequence). CDR3 DNA sequence: TGTGCCAGCAGCTTAGGCACTTCGGGGGAATTTGACTCCTACGAGCAGTACTTC. Protein: CASSLGTSGEFDSYEQYF.

This chain connects TRBV7-3 to TRBJ2-3, with 10 positions matching TRBD2. The ends lost 2 bases at V and 7 bases at J; junction bases unmatched: 9. Looked up from germline, CDR1 is SGHTA and CDR2 is FQGTGA. This CDR3 contains 16 residues. The CDR3, as DNA: TGTGCCAGCAGCTTATTAGCGGGGGGCCCCTCCTATACGCAGTATTTT. This encodes CASSLLAGGPSYTQYF.

The chain couples TRBV4-1 to TRBJ2-7; 9 bases map to TRBD1. The trim removed 0 bases at V and 3 bases at J, leaving 12 bases unmatched. CDR1 is MGHRA and CDR2 is YSYEKL in the germline V gene. The CDR3 sequence is 18 residues long. The CDR3 protein is CASSQEKSLAGQGYEQYF. DNA of the CDR3: TGCGCCAGCAGCCAAGAAAAATCTTTGGCGGGACAGGGCTACGAGCAGTACTTC.

This chain links TRBV18 with TRBJ1-6; D might be TRBD1 (6 bases). The CDR3 contains 13 residues. Trimming removed 3 bases at V and 13 bases at J, with 13 bases between. The germline V gene has CDR1 KGHSH and CDR2 LQKENI. This CDR3 reads CASSPTTGPPLHF. CDR3 DNA: TGTGCCAGCTCACCTACGACAGGCCCCCCCCTCCACTTT.

This clone was observed a single time. The V and J genes are TRBV7-6 and TRBJ2-1; a weak D match, TRBD1 (6 bases). The CDR3 contains 18 residues. Germline lookup yields CDR1 SGHVS and CDR2 FNYEAQ. V was clipped by 3 bases and J by 9 bases, with 27 bases between them. As DNA, the CDR3 is TGTGCCAGCAGCTTTACGGGATCTTTGGGGGCCTCTTTTGTTGAGCAGTTCTTC. It encodes CASSFTGSLGASFVEQFF.

The chain has TRBV6-5 and TRBJ1-1, with TRBD1 matching 9 bases. The V and J ends lost 6 bases and 3 bases, in that order; junction bases with no gene match: 2. Germline CDR1 is MNHEY and CDR2 is SVGAGI. The CDR3 is 13 residues long. This CDR3 reads CASSRTGDTEAFF. In DNA, the CDR3 is TGTGCCAGCAGCCGGACAGGGGACACTGAAGCTTTCTTT.

V gene TRBV27 combines with J gene TRBJ2-7; D perhaps matches TRBD1 (6 bases). V lost 7 bases and J lost 1, with 17 bases in between. Germline V gene sequence: CDR1 MNHEY, CDR2 SMNVEV (reference sequence). The CDR3 consists of 15 residues. DNA for the CDR3: TGTGCCAGCAAACCCCGAGGGACACTGTCCTACGAGCAGTACTTC. It yields the protein CASKPRGTLSYEQYF.

V usage is TRBV18 and J usage is TRBJ1-1, with D perhaps matching TRBD1 (5 bases). With 4 bases removed from V and 1 base from J, the gap between germline ends came to 10 bases. Per germline, CDR1 KGHSH and CDR2 LQKENI. The CDR3 has 14 amino acids. The CDR3 loop is CASSLQTGNTEAFF. For the CDR3, the DNA is TGTGCCAGCTCACTCCAAACAGGGAACACTGAAGCTTTCTTT.

A word on this clone: The sample holds other DNA sequences that translate to the same CDR3. This CDR3 is CASSPGTGSYEQYF. The DNA of the CDR3 is TGTGCCAGCAGTCCCGGGACAGGGTCCTACGAGCAGTACTTC. This chain connects TRBV5-6 to TRBJ2-7, with 9 bases that match TRBD1. Germline V CDR1 and CDR2: SGHDT, YYEEEE. This CDR3 is built from 14 residues. V dropped 5 bases and J dropped 1; count of bases not matched to a gene: 4.

The CDR3: CASSYSLAAYNEQFF. The CDR3, as DNA: TGTGCCAGCAGTTACTCCCTGGCTGCATACAATGAGCAGTTCTTC. The chain joins TRBV6-6 to TRBJ2-1, with unresolved D. CDR1 and CDR2 (germline): MNHNY, SVGAGI (reference sequence). The V gene lost 0 bases and the J gene lost 4 bases, with 10 bases spanning the gap. This CDR3 is built from 15 residues.

The genes are TRBV7-3 and TRBJ2-1, with 8 bases identical to TRBD2. Germline lookup yields CDR1 SGHTA and CDR2 FQGTGA. Losses at the gene ends were 0 bases for V and 7 bases for J; bases not matched to a gene: 11. This CDR3 is built from 17 residues. The CDR3 sequence: CASSLTHAGGTANEQFF. CDR3 in DNA: TGTGCCAGCAGCTTAACACACGCGGGGGGTACGGCGAATGAGCAGTTCTTC.

The chain recombines TRBV5-4 with TRBJ1-2; TRBD1 matches at 8 bases. Germline lookup yields CDR1 SGHNT and CDR2 YYREEE (reference sequence). This CDR3 spans 14 amino acids. Trimming took 4 bases from V and 3 from J; bases not matched to a gene: 5. The CDR3 DNA reads TGTGCCAGCAGCGATGACAGGGGTGACTATGGCTACACCTTC. Translated, it gives CASSDDRGDYGYTF.

V and J are TRBV29-1 and TRBJ1-2; TRBD1 matches 7 bases. The CDR3 has 14 amino acids. The germline CDR1 and CDR2 sequences are SQVTM and ANQGSEA. Trimming removed 1 base from V and 2 bases from J; junction bases left unmatched: 4. The DNA for the CDR3 is TGCAGCGTTGAAGGGGTAGGGGGCAACTATGGCTACACCTTC. This sequence encodes CSVEGVGGNYGYTF.

This clone was recorded once. The V gene is TRBV27, the J gene TRBJ1-2; unclear D gene. Germline CDR1 is MNHEY and CDR2 is SMNVEV (reference sequence). Trimming pared 4 bases from V and 0 bases from J, leaving 9 bases between. The CDR3 contains 14 residues. The CDR3 is CASSSERANYGYTF. The CDR3 nucleotides are TGTGCCAGCAGTTCGGAGAGAGCTAACTATGGCTACACCTTC.

The rearrangement uses TRBV11-2 and TRBJ2-5, with 7 bases lining up with TRBD2. The germline V gene has CDR1 SGHAT and CDR2 FQNNGV. V gave up 4 bases and J gave up 0 bases; unmatched junction bases: 5. The CDR3 contains 15 residues. The CDR3 DNA follows: TGTGCCAGCAGCTCCCACGGGGGGTACCAAGAGACCCAGTACTTC. This codes for CASSSHGGYQETQYF.

The rearrangement links TRBV27 to TRBJ2-6; no reliable D call. The CDR3 runs 16 residues. V lost 2 bases and J lost 2, with 10 bases in between. From germline, CDR1 is MNHEY and CDR2 SMNVEV (reference sequence). Here the CDR3 DNA reads TGTGCCAGCAGTTTACTAGTCGTCGCTGGGGCCAACGTCCTGACTTTC. It is translated as CASSLLVVAGANVLTF.

The chain combines TRBV19 with TRBJ1-5, with D possibly being TRBD1 (6 bases). Germline assignment: CDR1 LNHDA and CDR2 SQIVND (reference sequence). Trimming stripped 0 bases from V and 5 bases from J, with 11 bases between. The CDR3 length is 15 residues. The CDR3, as DNA: TGTGCCAGTAGTATAGAGGGGGGGCCGGATCAGCCCCAGCATTTT. Amino acids: CASSIEGGPDQPQHF.

This rearrangement joins TRBV28 to TRBJ2-3; 14 bases map to TRBD2. The CDR3 has 19 amino acids. Germline lookup yields CDR1 MDHEN and CDR2 SYDVKM. Trimming removed 4 bases from V and 0 bases from J; junction bases left unmatched: 9. CDR3 in DNA: TGTGCCAGCAGTTCACAACCGGGACTAGCGGGGGCTAGCACAGATACGCAGTATTTT. This codes for CASSSQPGLAGASTDTQYF. Complete variable domain (other parts from reference TRBV28 and TRBJ2-3): DVKVTQSSRYLVKRTGEKVFLECVQDMDHENMFWYRQDPGLGLRLIYFSYDVKMKEKGDIPEGYSVSREKKERFSLILESASTNQTSMYLCASSSQPGLAGASTDTQYFGPGTRLTVL.